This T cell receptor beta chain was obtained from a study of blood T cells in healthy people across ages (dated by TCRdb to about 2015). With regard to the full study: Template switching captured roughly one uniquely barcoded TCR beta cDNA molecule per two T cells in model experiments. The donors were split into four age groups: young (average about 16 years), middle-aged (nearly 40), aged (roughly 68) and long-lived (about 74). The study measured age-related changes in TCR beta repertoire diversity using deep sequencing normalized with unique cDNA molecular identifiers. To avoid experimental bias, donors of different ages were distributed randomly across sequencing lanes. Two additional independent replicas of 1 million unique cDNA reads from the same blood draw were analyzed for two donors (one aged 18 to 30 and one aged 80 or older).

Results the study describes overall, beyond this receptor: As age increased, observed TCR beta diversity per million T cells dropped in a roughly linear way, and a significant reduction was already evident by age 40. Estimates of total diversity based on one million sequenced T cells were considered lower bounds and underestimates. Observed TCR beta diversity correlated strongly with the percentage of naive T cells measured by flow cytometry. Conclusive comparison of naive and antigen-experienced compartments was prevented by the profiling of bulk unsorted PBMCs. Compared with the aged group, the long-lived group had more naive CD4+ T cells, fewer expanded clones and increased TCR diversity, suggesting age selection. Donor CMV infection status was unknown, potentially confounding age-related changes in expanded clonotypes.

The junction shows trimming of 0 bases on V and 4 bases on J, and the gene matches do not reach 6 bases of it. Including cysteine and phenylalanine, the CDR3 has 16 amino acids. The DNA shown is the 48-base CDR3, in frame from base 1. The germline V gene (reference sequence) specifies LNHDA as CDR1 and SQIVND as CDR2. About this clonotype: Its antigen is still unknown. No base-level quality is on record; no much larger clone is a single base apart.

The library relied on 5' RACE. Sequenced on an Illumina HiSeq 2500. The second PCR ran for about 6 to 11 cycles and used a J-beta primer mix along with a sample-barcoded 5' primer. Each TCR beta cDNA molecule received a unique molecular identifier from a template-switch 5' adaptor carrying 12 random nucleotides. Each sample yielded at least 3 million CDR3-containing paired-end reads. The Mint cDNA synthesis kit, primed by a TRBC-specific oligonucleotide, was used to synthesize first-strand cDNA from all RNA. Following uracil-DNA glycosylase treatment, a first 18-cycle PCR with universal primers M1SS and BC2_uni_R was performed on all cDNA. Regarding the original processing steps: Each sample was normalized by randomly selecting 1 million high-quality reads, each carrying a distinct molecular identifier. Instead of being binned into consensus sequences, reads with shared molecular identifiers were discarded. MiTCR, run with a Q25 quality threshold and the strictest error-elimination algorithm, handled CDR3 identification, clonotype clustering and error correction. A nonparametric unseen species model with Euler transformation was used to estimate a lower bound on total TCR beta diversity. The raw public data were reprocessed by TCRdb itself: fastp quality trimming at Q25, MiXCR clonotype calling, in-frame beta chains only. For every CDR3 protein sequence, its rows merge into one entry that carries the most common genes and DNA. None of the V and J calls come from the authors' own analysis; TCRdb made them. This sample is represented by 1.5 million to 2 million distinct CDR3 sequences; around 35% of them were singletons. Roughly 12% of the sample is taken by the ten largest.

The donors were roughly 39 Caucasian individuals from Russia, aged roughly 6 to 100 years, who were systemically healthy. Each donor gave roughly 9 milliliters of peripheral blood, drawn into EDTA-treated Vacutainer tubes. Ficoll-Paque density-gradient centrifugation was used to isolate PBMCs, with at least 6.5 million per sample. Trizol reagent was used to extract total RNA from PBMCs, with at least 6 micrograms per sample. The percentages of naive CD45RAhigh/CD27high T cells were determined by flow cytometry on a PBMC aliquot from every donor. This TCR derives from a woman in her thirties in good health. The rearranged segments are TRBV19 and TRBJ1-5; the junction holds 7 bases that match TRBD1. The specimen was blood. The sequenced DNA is TGTGCCAGTAGTATAGACCCGACAGGGCTAAATCAGCCCCAGCATTTT. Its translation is CASSIDPTGLNQPQHF.